Presented here are 26 T cell receptor beta chains from one specimen sequenced in a study of blood T cell repertoires in COVID-19. TCRdb's table, derived via immunoSEQ multiplex PCR, lists solely in-frame clones and lacks some. The table has about 190,000 clones, more than 80% seen once. Sequencing was performed on peripheral blood. Every receptor here comes from a man between 50 and 59 years old with acute or convalescent COVID-19.

The CDR3 protein is CASRNYGLMGYGYTF. The CDR3 nucleotides read TGTGCCAGCAGGAACTACGGACTTATGGGGTATGGCTACACCTTC. V is TRBV6-5 and J is TRBJ1-2; D gene unclear. This CDR3 comprises 15 residues. Germline V gives CDR1 MNHEY, CDR2 SVGAGI. Trimming took 6 bases from V and 5 from J, leaving 19 bases between them.

The CDR3 spells CASSFIGGDSPLHF. CDR3 nucleotides: TGTGCCAGCAGCTTTATCGGTGGAGACTCACCCCTCCACTTT. This rearrangement joins TRBV5-4 to TRBJ1-6; D remains ambiguous. From germline, CDR1 is SGHNT and CDR2 YYREEE (reference sequence). This CDR3 is 14 amino acids long. V shed 2 bases and J shed 10 bases, with 13 bases lying between them. Based on the CDR3 plus reference TRBV5-4 and TRBJ1-6, the full variable domain is ETGVTQSPTHLIKTRGQQVTLRCSSQSGHNTVSWYQQALGQGPQFIFQYYREEENGRGNFPPRFSGLQFPNYSSELNVNALELDDSALYLCASSFIGGDSPLHFGNGTRLTVT.

This sequence joins TRBV9 and TRBJ2-1; TRBD2 aligns across 8 bases. Germline V CDR1 and CDR2: SGDLS, YYNGEE. V shed 4 bases and J 0 bases; nucleotides not matched to a gene: 9. This CDR3 comprises 17 residues. CDR3 protein: CASSTRVTSGSYNEQFF. In DNA form, the CDR3 reads TGTGCCAGCAGCACCCGGGTCACTAGCGGCTCCTACAATGAGCAGTTCTTC.

V is TRBV5-1 and J is TRBJ2-2; tentatively, D is TRBD1 (5 bases). This CDR3 region has 14 residues. Germline lookup yields CDR1 SGHRS and CDR2 YFSETQ. Deletions cut 0 bases from V and 3 bases from J, with 6 bases between. This CDR3 is CASSLDRYTGELFF. The DNA of the CDR3 is TGCGCCAGCAGCTTGGACAGGTACACCGGGGAGCTGTTTTTT.

The genes are TRBV19 and TRBJ2-7, with D unclear. Germline V CDR1 and CDR2: LNHDA, SQIVND (reference sequence). V was cut by 1 base and J by 1 base, with 8 bases left in between. The CDR3 sequence is 14 residues long. The CDR3 reads CASSIVGQSYEQYF. CDR3 nucleotide sequence: TGTGCCAGTAGTATAGTTGGGCAGTCCTACGAGCAGTACTTC. Filled out from reference TRBV19 and TRBJ2-7, the complete variable domain reads DGGITQSPKYLFRKEGQNVTLSCEQNLNHDAMYWYRQDPGQGLRLIYYSQIVNDFQKGDIAEGYSVSREKKESFPLTVTSAQKNPTAFYLCASSIVGQSYEQYFGPGTRLTVT.

J is TRBJ2-2 and V is TRBV4-1; 8 bases are a match to TRBD1. The CDR3 length is 18 residues. Unmatched junction bases numbered 10, after V lost 4 bases and J lost 0 bases. Germline CDR1 and CDR2: MGHRA and YSYEKL. CDR3 protein: CASSPALGQEANTGELFF. In DNA form, the CDR3 reads TGCGCCAGCAGCCCGGCATTGGGACAGGAAGCGAACACCGGGGAGCTGTTTTTT.

This clone occurred once. The chain carries TRBV28 and TRBJ2-2; 8 bases line up with TRBD2. Per germline, CDR1 MDHEN and CDR2 SYDVKM. CDR3 length equals 15 residues. The V gene end was trimmed by 6 bases and the J gene end by 4 bases; junction bases not matched to a gene: 7. CDR3 DNA sequence: TGTGCCAGCAGAACCGGGGGGGCAGGCACCGGGGAGCTGTTTTTT. Its translation is CASRTGGAGTGELFF.

V and J are TRBV5-8 and TRBJ1-3, with TRBD1 matching over 11 bases. The J segment lost 4 bases and the V segment lost 4 bases, leaving 4 bases of the junction unmatched. The CDR3 length is 15 residues. Germline CDR1 and CDR2: SGHTS and YDEGEE. CDR3 DNA sequence: TGTGCCAGCAGCAAGGACAGGGGGCAAGGAAACACCATATATTTT. Its protein product is CASSKDRGQGNTIYF.

The chain links TRBV28 to TRBJ2-7, with 8 positions matching TRBD1. CDR3 size: 14 residues. Per germline, CDR1 MDHEN and CDR2 SYDVKM. Germline trimming cut 5 bases from V and 2 bases from J; bases unmatched to any gene: 5. The CDR3 is CASSPGQVPYEQYF. The CDR3 bases are TGTGCCAGCAGTCCGGGACAGGTGCCCTACGAGCAGTACTTC.

The CDR3 DNA reads as TGCGCCAGCAGCCAAGATCGGGGGGTTAACTATGGCTACACCTTC. Its translation: CASSQDRGVNYGYTF. The chain couples TRBV4-3 to TRBJ1-2, with D perhaps TRBD1 (5 bases). Trimming stripped 0 bases from V and 1 base from J, with 9 bases between. The CDR3 has 15 amino acids. Per germline, CDR1 LGHNA and CDR2 YSLEER.

This chain uses TRBV25-1 with TRBJ1-6; D remains unclear. Germline V gene lookup returns CDR1 MGHDK and CDR2 SYGVNS. This CDR3 spans 14 amino acids. Between the trimmed V and J ends, which lost 4 bases and 3 bases, there was a span of 7 bases. DNA for the CDR3: TGTGCCAGCAGTGCCCCTAACTATAATTCACCCCTCCACTTT. Translated: CASSAPNYNSPLHF.

The count of this clone is one. This chain uses TRBV4-2 with TRBJ2-6; D perhaps matches TRBD2 (6 bases). Germline CDR1 and CDR2: LGHNA and YNFKEQ. Trimming left V 0 bases short and J 1 base short, with 10 bases between. The CDR3 sequence is 17 residues long. The CDR3 coding sequence is TGTGCCAGCAGCCAAGATCGGCGGGAATCTGGGGCCAACGTCCTGACTTTC. This gives the protein CASSQDRRESGANVLTF.

This chain connects TRBV7-9 to TRBJ2-2; a weak D match, TRBD2 (5 bases). V shed 4 bases and J shed 5 bases, with 8 bases lying between them. The germline V gene has CDR1 SEHNR and CDR2 FQNEAQ (reference sequence). This CDR3 region has 13 residues. CDR3 nucleotides: TGTGCCAGCAGCTATCGGGATACCGGGGAGCTGTTTTTT. Protein: CASSYRDTGELFF. Filled out from reference TRBV7-9 and TRBJ2-2, the complete variable domain reads DTGVSQNPRHKITKRGQNVTFRCDPISEHNRLYWYRQTLGQGPEFLTYFQNEAQLEKSRLLSDRFSAERPKGSFSTLEIQRTEQGDSAMYLCASSYRDTGELFFGEGSRLTVL.

The J gene is TRBJ2-4, the V gene TRBV5-6; 8 bases align to TRBD1. The germline V gene encodes CDR1 SGHDT and CDR2 YYEEEE. The CDR3 totals 15 residues. Trimming removed 3 bases from V and 7 bases from J; junction bases left unmatched: 9. CDR3 nucleotides: TGTGCCAGCAGCTCAGGACAGGGACGGGGGAACATTCAGTACTTC. This codes for CASSSGQGRGNIQYF.

The rearrangement links TRBV19 to TRBJ2-1, with 8 nucleotides matching TRBD2. CDR1 and CDR2 from the germline V gene are LNHDA and SQIVND (reference sequence). The length of the CDR3 is 16 residues. Trimming at V came to 7 bases and at J to 3 bases, leaving 11 bases not matched to a gene. The CDR3 region has the DNA TGTGCCAGTACCCCCAGAGTAGCGGGAAACTACAATGAGCAGTTCTTC. It encodes CASTPRVAGNYNEQFF.

V usage is TRBV7-9 and J usage is TRBJ2-1; no clear D. Germline loops: CDR1 SEHNR, CDR2 FQNEAQ (reference sequence). The germline V and J ends were trimmed by 3 bases and 4 bases, with 4 bases remaining between them. The CDR3 is 12 residues long. The CDR3, as DNA: TGTGCCAGCAGCTTTCAGTACAATGAGCAGTTCTTC. It yields the protein CASSFQYNEQFF.

The rearrangement uses TRBV27 and TRBJ2-1; 7 nucleotides agree with TRBD1. This CDR3 is built from 14 residues. The V segment lost 1 base and the J segment 8 bases; nucleotides outside the gene matches: 5. Germline assignment: CDR1 MNHEY and CDR2 SMNVEV (reference sequence). CDR3 loop: CASSLFRQGYEQFF. In DNA form, the CDR3 reads TGTGCCAGCAGTTTATTTCGACAGGGATATGAGCAGTTCTTC.

The chain joins TRBV5-1 to TRBJ1-2; 7 bases agree with TRBD1. Germline CDR1 SGHRS, CDR2 YFSETQ. The CDR3 extends over 14 amino acids. J was trimmed by 8 bases and V by 0 bases; bases with no gene match: 7. In nucleotides, the CDR3 is TGCGCCAGCAGCTTGGTTACAGGGGTGGGCGGCTACACCTTC. This gives the protein CASSLVTGVGGYTF.

The chain links TRBV18 to TRBJ2-2; D gene unclear. With 3 bases removed from V and 0 bases from J, the gap between germline ends came to 8 bases. The CDR3 sequence is 15 residues long. Per the germline V gene, CDR1 is KGHSH and CDR2 is LQKENI. The CDR3 DNA reads TGTGCCAGCTCACCTAGTATAACGAACACCGGGGAGCTGTTTTTT. The encoded protein is CASSPSITNTGELFF.

The chain combines TRBV7-2 with TRBJ1-2; D may be TRBD1 (6 bases). CDR1 is SGHTA and CDR2 is FQGNSA in the germline V gene. The CDR3 loop spans 15 amino acids. Deletions cut 5 bases from V and 2 bases from J, with 15 bases between. CDR3: CASSPAADRNYGYTF. For the CDR3, the DNA is TGTGCCAGCAGCCCCGCCGCCGACAGGAACTATGGCTACACCTTC.

This rearrangement joins TRBV5-1 to TRBJ2-1; 7 bases fit TRBD2. The germline CDR1 and CDR2 sequences are SGHRS and YFSETQ. V shed 0 bases and J 7 bases; nucleotides not matched to a gene: 13. This CDR3 is built from 17 residues. Here the CDR3 reads CASSLGLGRGLLNEQFF. As DNA, the CDR3 is TGCGCCAGCAGCTTGGGGTTGGGGCGGGGGTTGCTGAATGAGCAGTTCTTC.

The V gene is TRBV6-4, the J gene TRBJ1-2, with D uncertain. The CDR3 is 13 amino acids. In germline, CDR1 is MRHNA, CDR2 SNTAGT. V was pared by 4 bases and J by 0 bases, with 6 bases between. The CDR3 loop reads CASSGGANYGYTF. As DNA, the CDR3 is TGTGCCAGCAGTGGGGGAGCTAACTATGGCTACACCTTC.

This chain joins TRBV6-5 and TRBJ1-2; the D is unclear. This CDR3 has 13 residues. The germline CDR1 and CDR2 sequences are MNHEY and SVGAGI. Trimming cost V 3 bases and J 8 bases, with 13 bases left between them. CDR3 in DNA: TGTGCCAGCAGTTATTTCCGGGGAGAGGGCTACACCTTC. It is translated as CASSYFRGEGYTF.

The genes are TRBV6-2 or TRBV6-3 and TRBJ2-7, with TRBD1 matching 7 bases. The CDR3 contains 14 residues. CDR1 is MNHEY, CDR2 SVGEGT, per germline. V dropped 2 bases and J dropped 7; count of bases not matched to a gene: 8. The CDR3 is CASSYLEQGSEQYV. CDR3 in DNA: TGTGCCAGCAGTTACCTAGAACAGGGGTCGGAGCAGTACGTC.

The V call is TRBV25-1, the J call TRBJ1-1; D not certain. V lost 3 bases, J lost 0 bases, and 5 bases lay in between. This CDR3 is built from 13 residues. Germline CDR1 and CDR2: MGHDK and SYGVNS. The CDR3 DNA reads as TGTGCCAGCAGTGAGGGAGTGAACACTGAAGCTTTCTTT. It specifies CASSEGVNTEAFF.

This clone was counted a single time. This chain uses TRBV7-6 with TRBJ2-3, with 8 positions matching TRBD2. Trimming at V came to 5 bases and at J to 4 bases, leaving 8 bases not matched to a gene. Germline V gives CDR1 SGHVS, CDR2 FNYEAQ. The CDR3 runs to 15 residues. The DNA of the CDR3 is TGTGCCAGCAGCCCCAGAGCGGGAGCTGCAGATACGCAGTATTTT. Translating it yields CASSPRAGAADTQYF.